The rows below give T cell receptor beta chains drawn from one sample of a study of cytomegalovirus exposure and HLA in healthy donors. The method was immunoSEQ multiplex PCR; TCRdb's version includes in-frame clones alone and lacks a portion of them. The table lists 150,000 to 200,000 clones, about 76% of them singletons. Sequenced: PBMCs. The receptors stem from a male donor in good health and CMV-seropositive. Both conserved end residues are part of each CDR3. Fields, in order: CDR3 protein, CDR3 DNA, J gene, V gene, D gene, CDR3 length, clone size. A D gene is named only where the DNA matches it firmly. Rows may omit the clone size; those that give it use once, few, many or a size class.

CSASRGTEAFF TGCAGTGCTAGCCGGGGCACTGAAGCTTTCTTT TRBJ1-1 TRBV20-1 NA 11 once
CASHQGYEQYF TGTGCCAGTCATCAGGGGTACGAGCAGTACTTC TRBJ2-7 TRBV25-1 NA 11 NA
CASSWTANEKLFF TGTGCCAGCAGTTGGACAGCCAATGAAAAACTGTTTTTT TRBJ1-4 TRBV6-5 NA 13 NA
CSVGLISSYEQYF TGCAGCGTTGGACTCATCAGCTCCTACGAGCAGTACTTC TRBJ2-7 TRBV29-1 NA 13 NA
CASSFHGQGDGYTF TGTGCCAGCAGTTTCCATGGGCAGGGTGATGGCTACACCTTC TRBJ1-2 TRBV27 NA 14 NA
CASTFTGLAGNNEQFF TGTGCCAGTACCTTCACCGGACTAGCGGGGAACAATGAGCAGTTCTTC TRBJ2-1 TRBV19 TRBD2 16 NA
CASSQDRTGTNYGYTF TGCGCCAGCAGCCAAGATCGAACAGGGACGAACTATGGCTACACCTTC TRBJ1-2 TRBV4-1 NA 16 NA
CASSLGATGVSTDTQYF TGTGCCAGCAGCTTAGGGGCGACGGGGGTGAGCACAGATACGCAGTATTTT TRBJ2-3 TRBV7-2 NA 17 NA
CAWGRGEVRNQPQHF TGTGCCTGGGGGAGGGGGGAAGTGAGGAATCAGCCCCAGCATTTT TRBJ1-5 TRBV30 NA 15 NA
CATSRRPGRMAEAFF TGTGCCACCAGCAGACGCCCGGGGAGGATGGCTGAAGCTTTCTTT TRBJ1-1 TRBV15 NA 15 NA
CASSDPGLADLRAKNIQYF TGTGCCAGCAGTGATCCGGGACTAGCGGATTTACGGGCCAAAAACATTCAGTACTTC TRBJ2-4 TRBV6-1 TRBD2 19 NA
CASSRYTGELFF TGTGCCAGCAGCCGGTACACCGGGGAGCTGTTTTTT TRBJ2-2 TRBV5-5 NA 12 NA
CASSARSSGNTIYF TGTGCCAGCAGCGCGAGGTCATCTGGAAACACCATATATTTT TRBJ1-3 TRBV9 NA 14 NA
CASSLDRNNEQFF TGCGCCAGCAGCTTGGACAGAAACAATGAGCAGTTCTTC TRBJ2-1 TRBV5-1 NA 13 NA
CASQGTDSYEQYF TGTGCCAGCCAGGGGACGGACTCCTACGAGCAGTACTTC TRBJ2-7 TRBV2 NA 13 NA
CASSGGAANEQYF TGTGCCAGCAGTGGGGGCGCAGCTAACGAGCAGTACTTC TRBJ2-7 TRBV2 NA 13 NA
CASSLDVSSLNEAFF TGCGCCAGCAGCTTGGATGTTAGCTCCCTCAATGAAGCTTTCTTT TRBJ1-1 TRBV5-1 NA 15 once
CASRPWGAVGTDTQYF TGTGCCAGTAGACCTTGGGGAGCGGTGGGCACAGATACGCAGTATTTT TRBJ2-3 TRBV19 NA 16 NA
CASSRLDRDYGYTF TGTGCCAGCAGTCGCCTCGACAGGGACTATGGCTACACCTTC TRBJ1-2 TRBV6-5 TRBD1 14 NA
CASSYRLRETQYF TGTGCCAGCAGTTACAGACTCCGCGAGACCCAGTACTTC TRBJ2-5 TRBV6-5 NA 13 NA
CASSWGQGPYEQYF TGTGCCAGCAGCTGGGGACAGGGACCCTACGAGCAGTACTTC TRBJ2-7 TRBV7-6 TRBD1 14 NA
CASSQGDEQYF TGTGCCAGCAGCCAGGGGGACGAGCAGTACTTC TRBJ2-7 TRBV2 TRBD1 11 NA
CAISEATSGGQETQYF TGTGCCATCAGTGAGGCGACTAGCGGGGGTCAAGAGACCCAGTACTTC TRBJ2-5 TRBV10-3 TRBD2 16 NA
CASSGGGLGADTQYF TGTGCCAGCAGCGGAGGGGGTTTGGGGGCAGATACGCAGTATTTT TRBJ2-3 TRBV9 NA 15 NA
CASGLVLVGTSANTDTQYF TGTGCTAGTGGTTTGGTACTCGTTGGGACTAGCGCCAACACAGATACGCAGTATTTT TRBJ2-3 TRBV12-5 TRBD2 19 NA
CASSERSQPQHF TGTGCCAGCAGTGAAAGGAGTCAGCCCCAGCATTTT TRBJ1-5 TRBV6-1 NA 12 NA